A single sample is the source of the 3 T cell receptor beta chains below, sequenced in a study of T cell changes during pregnancy in multiple sclerosis. Some clones are missing from TCRdb's copy, which holds only in-frame ones; the method was immunoSEQ multiplex PCR. The data contain about 72,000 clones, around 90% of them seen just once; the ten biggest clones take up approximately 1.8%. The sample in question was peripheral blood, obtained in the first trimester of pregnancy. Receptors were obtained from a female donor in good health, enrolled as a control in a pregnancy study.

V gene TRBV27 combines with J gene TRBJ1-2; the match to TRBD1 covers 11 bases. V dropped 6 bases and J dropped 4; count of bases not matched to a gene: 7. The germline V gene encodes CDR1 MNHEY and CDR2 SMNVEV (reference sequence). This CDR3 has 15 residues. Here the CDR3 DNA reads TGTGCCAGCAGGTTGGGACAGGGGGTTGCCTATGGCTACACCTTC. The encoded protein is CASRLGQGVAYGYTF.

The gene calls are TRBV19 and TRBJ2-5; 8 positions agree with TRBD1. The V gene's germline CDR1 is LNHDA and CDR2 SQIVND (reference sequence). The V gene end was trimmed by 5 bases and the J gene end by 5 bases; junction bases not matched to a gene: 4. This CDR3 is 13 amino acids long. CDR3 protein: CASSSGGRETQYF. DNA of the CDR3: TGTGCCAGTAGTTCAGGGGGCAGGGAGACCCAGTACTTC.

A few counts support this clone. The chain employs TRBV4-2 and TRBJ1-1; unclear D gene. Germline CDR1 reads LGHNA; CDR2 reads YNFKEQ. The V end was cut by 0 bases, the J end by 0 bases, with 8 bases between. The CDR3 contains 15 residues. CDR3: CASSQDLGVNTEAFF. In DNA form, the CDR3 reads TGTGCCAGCAGCCAAGATCTGGGAGTGAACACTGAAGCTTTCTTT.